Many counts were recorded for the clone carrying this TCR beta chain. Its specificity is not known. The sample belongs to a study of identical twins. Findings and caveats of the study: Insertions were reduced in abundant cord blood beta clonotypes but not in memory repertoires.

The CDR3 sequence is 14 residues long. Germline V gene data show CDR1 as SGHVS and CDR2 as FQNEAQ. Trimming stripped 2 bases from V and 4 bases from J, with 8 bases between. TCRdb reprocessed the 5' RACE reads via MiXCR and lists one record per CDR3 protein. The repertoire holds some 560,000 distinct CDR3 sequences, with over 8.5% as singletons. In addition, the sample was reused for a study of yellow fever vaccine responses in identical twins. This second study says: Each twin's T cell response to the vaccine was reported to look partly convergent and partly personalized.

The chain employs TRBV7-8 and TRBJ1-4; D possibly corresponds to TRBD1 (5 bases). The specimen sequenced was PBMCs. This TCR derives from a woman between 18 and 30 years old in good health. CDR3 residues: CASSLRQINEKLFF. The CDR3 bases are TGTGCCAGCAGCTTAAGACAGATTAATGAAAAACTGTTTTTT.